This is a list of T cell receptor beta chains from one sample in a study of T cell responses to AZD1222 COVID-19 vaccine. The protocol was immunoSEQ multiplex PCR, while the TCRdb copy is restricted to in-frame clones and leaves out a portion. The sample consists of some 130,000 clones, over 75% of them appearing once. Here the sequenced sample was peripheral blood, taken on day 0 of AZD1222 vaccination. Every receptor here comes from an adult in good health. Each CDR3 is given without its conserved first and last residue. Each record gives: clone size, V gene, CDR3 length, J gene, CDR3 protein. Only some rows state a clone size, as once, few, many or a class for expanded clones.

NA,TRBV15,12,TRBJ1-2,ATSRDSGYYGYT
NA,TRBV10-1,10,TRBJ2-7,ASTVLLYEQY
NA,TRBV11-2,10,TRBJ1-2,ASTLMGYGYT
NA,TRBV19,11,TRBJ2-7,ATAWGGAYEQY
once,TRBV5-4,12,TRBJ1-2,ASSLQQGAGGYT
few,TRBV6-5,12,TRBJ1-4,ASRRTGGNEKLF
NA,TRBV4-1,16,TRBJ1-5,ASSQDPPQGVSNQPQH
few,TRBV11-1,10,TRBJ2-3,ASSWNIDTQY
NA,TRBV12-3/TRBV12-4,11,TRBJ1-2,ASSLGRDYGYT
NA,TRBV9,12,TRBJ2-7,ASSVGRSSYEQY
once,TRBV12-3/TRBV12-4,11,TRBJ1-1,AADLPGNTEAF
NA,TRBV5-1,13,TRBJ1-4,ASSGGIYSNEKLF
few,TRBV6-5,13,TRBJ2-7,ASSFRRGLLYEQY
once,TRBV3-1/TRBV3-2,11,TRBJ2-5,ASSQRLAETQY
NA,TRBV5-1,12,TRBJ1-2,ASSPGTETYGYT
NA,TRBV9,15,TRBJ2-4,ASSVDPGAGAKNIQY
once,TRBV6-4,14,TRBJ2-6,ASSYYGGAGANVLT
NA,TRBV6-5,11,TRBJ2-5,ASSPLTAETQY
NA,TRBV19,11,TRBJ2-7,ARAGQGSYEQY
NA,TRBV9,13,TRBJ2-3,ASSVMRGGTDTQY
NA,TRBV28,11,TRBJ1-1,ASNRQAWPEAF
NA,TRBV6-5,12,TRBJ2-5,ASRDRGDQETQY
once,TRBV11-1,13,TRBJ1-1,ASSLVGRGNTEAF
NA,TRBV7-2,15,TRBJ1-3,ASSPPGQVYSGNTIY
NA,TRBV29-1,15,TRBJ1-2,SVEAPGQGLLLDGYT
NA,TRBV5-1,14,TRBJ2-2,ASSILAGGSTGELF
NA,TRBV10-3,12,TRBJ1-5,AISEEGVVQPQH
NA,TRBV7-5,13,TRBJ1-6,ARSLPAKAYSPLH
NA,TRBV5-1,13,TRBJ1-2,ASSPDISWNYGYT
once,TRBV3-1/TRBV3-2,15,TRBJ1-4,ASSQTRGRLANEKLF
NA,TRBV11-3,10,TRBJ1-1,ASSLRNTEAF
once,TRBV7-3,13,TRBJ2-3,ASSREGQRTDTQY
NA,TRBV19,15,TRBJ2-3,ASKGDRTGKSTDTQY